Each of the 22 T cell receptor beta chains below was sequenced from the same sample in a study of blood T cell repertoires in COVID-19. Repertoires were generated with immunoSEQ multiplex PCR, while TCRdb's copy carries only in-frame clones and drops some. The data show roughly 240,000 clones, approximately 90% seen once. The sequenced sample was PBMCs or T cells enriched from blood (not recorded which). Receptor source: a man in his forties or fifties who had been exposed to COVID-19.

The rearrangement links TRBV5-6 to TRBJ2-3; tentative D call: TRBD1 (7 bases). V lost 3 bases and J lost 5, with 16 bases in between. From germline, CDR1 is SGHDT and CDR2 YYEEEE. The CDR3 has 15 residues. CDR3 DNA: TGTGCCAGCAGCTCCACGGGGCAGGGGGGAGATACGCAGTATTTT. Its translation: CASSSTGQGGDTQYF.

The CDR3 DNA reads as TGCAGCGTTGTTCCACCTAGCGAGGCGCAGTATTTT. It translates to CSVVPPSEAQYF. The chain combines TRBV29-1 with TRBJ2-3; TRBD2 might be the D (6 bases). The ends were cut back, 4 bases at V and 10 bases at J, with 15 bases in the middle. Germline values: CDR1 SQVTM, CDR2 ANQGSEA. CDR3 length equals 12 residues.

The chain combines TRBV10-3 with TRBJ2-3, with 7 bases lining up with TRBD2. CDR1 is ENHRY and CDR2 is SYGVKD in the germline V gene. The V segment lost 0 bases and the J segment 2 bases; nucleotides outside the gene matches: 14. The CDR3 covers 19 residues. The CDR3 DNA follows: TGTGCCATCAGTGAGTCGAAAGGTAGGGCGGGAGCCTACACAGATACGCAGTATTTT. Translated, it gives CAISESKGRAGAYTDTQYF.

The chain links TRBV5-1 to TRBJ2-3, with D perhaps TRBD1 (6 bases). Trimming took off 4 bases at V and 4 bases at J, with 13 bases between the two ends. The CDR3 totals 14 residues. Germline V gene sequence: CDR1 SGHRS, CDR2 YFSETQ. The CDR3: CASSLRQASDTQYF. CDR3 DNA: TGCGCCAGCAGCCTAAGACAGGCGTCAGATACGCAGTATTTT.

The V and J genes are TRBV11-2 and TRBJ1-2, with TRBD1 matching 9 bases. With 1 base clipped from V and 6 bases from J, the junction kept 18 bases outside the gene matches. The CDR3 is 19 amino acids. Germline CDR1 is SGHAT and CDR2 is FQNNGV. The CDR3 is CASSLVAAGTGQPLHGYTF. CDR3 nucleotides: TGTGCCAGCAGCTTAGTGGCCGCGGGGACAGGGCAGCCGCTCCATGGCTACACCTTC.

Remarks on this clone: The sample contains more than one DNA sequence encoding this CDR3. The rearrangement uses TRBV5-1 and TRBJ2-3; 8 bases fit TRBD2. CDR3 length: 15 residues. Germline V gene sequence: CDR1 SGHRS, CDR2 YFSETQ. The J segment lost 1 base and the V segment lost 2 bases, leaving 3 bases of the junction unmatched. This CDR3 reads CASSLAGVGTDTQYF. The CDR3 DNA reads TGCGCCAGCAGCTTAGCGGGAGTTGGCACAGATACGCAGTATTTT.

This rearrangement joins TRBV6-5 to TRBJ2-2, with TRBD2 as a possible D gene (5 bases). Per germline, CDR1 MNHEY and CDR2 SVGAGI. With 6 bases removed from V and 4 bases from J, the gap between germline ends came to 15 bases. This CDR3 has 15 amino acids. CDR3: CASRSPIGGTGELFF. DNA for the CDR3: TGTGCCAGCAGGAGCCCGATTGGAGGCACCGGGGAGCTGTTTTTT.

The chain employs TRBV6-5 and TRBJ1-2; D perhaps matches TRBD1 (5 bases). CDR1 and CDR2 from the germline V gene are MNHEY and SVGAGI. V shed 4 bases and J shed 3 bases, with 12 bases lying between them. This CDR3 region has 14 residues. CDR3 in amino acids: CASSWGLLYYGYTF. The DNA for the CDR3 is TGTGCCAGCAGTTGGGGACTCCTCTACTATGGCTACACCTTC.

The V call is TRBV10-3, the J call TRBJ2-7; tentative D call: TRBD1 (6 bases). The germline CDR1 and CDR2 sequences are ENHRY and SYGVKD. Trimming took 10 bases from V and 0 from J, leaving 13 bases between them. The CDR3 runs to 13 residues. The CDR3 protein is CATKDRNSYEQYV. The CDR3 DNA follows: TGTGCCACTAAGGACAGAAACTCCTACGAGCAGTACGTC.

V and J are TRBV24-1 and TRBJ2-5; 7 bases are a match to TRBD1. With V trimmed by 5 bases and J by 1 base, 6 bases remained unmatched. Germline lookup yields CDR1 KGHDR and CDR2 SFDVKD. The CDR3 covers 15 residues. The CDR3: CATSALGQTQETQYF. The CDR3 DNA follows: TGTGCCACCAGTGCCTTGGGACAGACCCAAGAGACCCAGTACTTC.

This clone was detected only once. The V call is TRBV11-2, the J call TRBJ2-2; tentative D call: TRBD1 (5 bases). V lost 7 bases to trimming and J lost 0 bases, with 15 bases between them. The CDR3 is made up of 16 amino acids. From germline, CDR1 is SGHAT and CDR2 FQNNGV. The CDR3 is CASIGGRVSNTGELFF. The CDR3 nucleotides read TGTGCCAGCATTGGTGGCAGGGTTTCGAACACCGGGGAGCTGTTTTTT.

The chain combines TRBV7-8 with TRBJ2-1, with 10 bases identical to TRBD2. The CDR3 is made up of 15 amino acids. Trimming cost V 3 bases and J 7 bases; bases outside gene matches: 6. The V gene's germline CDR1 is SGHVS and CDR2 FQNEAQ. CDR3 nucleotide sequence: TGTGCCAGCAGCTTTTTAGCGGGGGGTGAGAATGAGCAGTTCTTC. Encoded protein: CASSFLAGGENEQFF.

Regarding this clone: Within the sample, other DNA sequences also encode this same CDR3. CDR3 region: CASSLVQGGNTIYF. In nucleotides, the CDR3 is TGCGCCAGCAGCTTGGTACAGGGGGGAAACACCATATATTTT. The rearrangement uses TRBV5-1 and TRBJ1-3; 7 bases agree with TRBD1. V gave up 0 bases and J gave up 4 bases; unmatched junction bases: 1. The CDR3 totals 14 residues. Germline CDR1 SGHRS, CDR2 YFSETQ.

This rearrangement joins TRBV7-3 to TRBJ2-2, with a tentative D call TRBD1 (7 bases). Germline CDR1 reads SGHTA; CDR2 reads FQGTGA. V shed 6 bases and J shed 7 bases, with 15 bases lying between them. This CDR3 comprises 14 residues. In DNA form, the CDR3 reads TGTGCCAGCAGGCTCAGGGGGGACATCGGGGAGCTGTTTTTT. It encodes CASRLRGDIGELFF.

The chain recombines TRBV4-2 with TRBJ2-2, with a tentative D call TRBD2 (6 bases). Germline CDR1 is LGHNA and CDR2 is YNFKEQ. The CDR3 sequence is 15 residues long. Trimming pared 1 base from V and 1 base from J, leaving 7 bases between. This chain's CDR3 is CASSQAGVNTGELFF. The CDR3 DNA sequence: TGTGCCAGCAGCCAAGCGGGAGTGAACACCGGGGAGCTGTTTTTT.

The chain combines TRBV14 with TRBJ1-3; D is unclear. Trimming removed 1 base from V and 0 bases from J, with 13 bases in between. This CDR3 has 17 amino acids. Germline V lookup: CDR1 SGHDN, CDR2 FVKESK. For the CDR3, the DNA is TGTGCCAGCAGCCAAGTGATCAGGCCAATCTCTGGAAACACCATATATTTT. Protein sequence: CASSQVIRPISGNTIYF.

This sequence joins TRBV13 and TRBJ2-3; TRBD2 agrees at 14 bases. The CDR3 sequence is 18 residues long. Germline V CDR1 and CDR2: PRHDT, FYEKMQ (reference sequence). V dropped 5 bases and J dropped 0; count of bases not matched to a gene: 7. CDR3 protein: CASSRTSGRTKSTDTQYF. CDR3 bases: TGTGCCAGCAGCAGGACTAGCGGGAGGACCAAGAGCACAGATACGCAGTATTTT.

The chain joins TRBV19 to TRBJ1-6, with 10 positions matching TRBD1. The CDR3 covers 17 residues. From germline, CDR1 is LNHDA and CDR2 SQIVND (reference sequence). The junction had 10 bases not matched to a gene; V was cut back by 1 base and J by 10 bases. CDR3 residues: CASSIASHGQGDSPLHF. CDR3 DNA sequence: TGTGCCAGTAGTATAGCATCCCACGGACAGGGGGACTCACCCCTCCACTTT.

J is TRBJ1-1 and V is TRBV5-4; tentatively, D is TRBD1 (6 bases). V lost 2 bases, J lost 3 bases, and 17 bases lay in between. This CDR3 has 16 residues. Looked up from germline, CDR1 is SGHNT and CDR2 is YYREEE (reference sequence). CDR3 sequence (DNA): TGTGCCAGCAGCTTAGCAGGGGTCGTGCAGTACACTGAAGCTTTCTTT. Encoded protein: CASSLAGVVQYTEAFF.

The gene calls are TRBV10-1 and TRBJ1-3, with D maybe TRBD1 (5 bases). Germline V CDR1 and CDR2: WNHNN, SYGVQD (reference sequence). Trimming removed 5 bases at V and 4 bases at J, with 9 bases between. The length of the CDR3 is 13 residues. The CDR3 spells CASSRGFGNTIYF. The CDR3 DNA reads as TGCGCCAGCAGTAGGGGTTTCGGAAACACCATATATTTT.

The chain links TRBV2 to TRBJ2-7; 8 nucleotides match TRBD1. There are 12 residues in the CDR3. Losses at the gene ends were 6 bases for V and 5 bases for J; bases not matched to a gene: 3. The germline V gene has CDR1 SNHLY and CDR2 FYNNEI. CDR3 nucleotide sequence: TGTGCCAGCAGGGACAGGGTACACGAGCAGTACGTC. Protein product: CASRDRVHEQYV.

This chain joins TRBV2 and TRBJ1-1, with D uncertain. This CDR3 comprises 12 residues. V was cut by 6 bases and J by 7 bases, with 12 bases left in between. The germline V gene has CDR1 SNHLY and CDR2 FYNNEI. As DNA, the CDR3 is TGTGCCAGCAGACAACAAGTAAGTGAAGCTTTCTTT. Translating gives CASRQQVSEAFF. Using reference TRBV2 and TRBJ1-1 for the parts outside the CDR3, the full variable domain is EPEVTQTPSHQVTQMGQEVILRCVPISNHLYFYWYRQILGQKVEFLVSFYNNEISEKSEIFDDQFSVERPDGSNFTLKIRSTKLEDSAMYFCASRQQVSEAFFGQGTRLTVV.